This T cell receptor (beta chain) derives from a study of tumor-infiltrating lymphocytes in primary liver carcinoma. CDR1 is SEHNR, CDR2 FQNEAQ, per germline (reference sequence). The CDR3 is 15 amino acids. This clonotype has just one count. The antigen is not known. A read error may produce the germline difference seen at one junction end. It was from about 19-30 mg of unsorted bulk tissue that RNA and DNA were co-extracted. None of the patients had received treatment, and all had chronic HBV infection. Study observations and caveats: Only about 8-24% of top clones were detected in each of the five tumor regions. In tumor-adjacent and tumor-blood pairs, overlap was lower than in tumor region pairs.

The input was 450 to 500 ng total RNA; TCR beta cDNA was made from it with a constant-region primer. Three nested multiplex PCR rounds, a slightly modified ARM-PCR method, built the TCR beta libraries. Running around 9 cycles apiece, the first two PCR rounds relied on TRBV1-TRBV30 forward primers together with a C-beta reverse primer. TCRdb re-derived calls from the multiplex PCR reads in MiXCR, one entry per CDR3 protein. This table holds roughly 200,000 distinct CDR3 sequences, approximately 86% found once. Specimen: tumor tissue from primary liver carcinoma. This sequence joins TRBV7-9 and TRBJ1-2; TRBD1 might be the D (6 bases). The sequence came from a man in his forties with primary liver carcinoma and hepatitis B virus infection. In DNA, the CDR3 is TGTGCCAGTAGCTACCGACGGGGGGCGAACTATGGCTACACGTTC. Its translation: CASSYRRGANYGYTF.